Each of the 32 T cell receptor beta chains below was sequenced from the same sample in a study of OX40 agonist ivuxolimab in advanced cancers. Library preparation was by the immunoSEQ multiplex PCR assay. Here the immuneACCESS table is served through TCRdb, limited to in-frame sequences with V and J called. Missing clones are a known gap in these copies; in checked studies unresolved V genes cover under half, and the rest lacks a known reason. The sample yields some 100,000 clones; approximately 90% were counted once. The top ten hold 0.54% of the sample. Sequenced material: CD4+ or CD8+ T cells sorted from blood, taken in a trial of the OX40 agonist ivuxolimab. These receptors all come from an adult with an advanced solid tumor such as melanoma, head and neck, liver or kidney cancer.

The rearrangement joins TRBV6-1 to TRBJ2-1, with TRBD1 matching over 7 bases. V was pared by 7 bases and J by 3 bases, with 9 bases of the junction left unmatched. The CDR3 has 15 residues. CDR1 MNHNS and CDR2 SASEGT come from the germline V gene. The CDR3 region has the DNA TGTGCCAGCAACCCGAGGGGGCGCCACTACAATGAGCAGTTCTTC. Protein product: CASNPRGRHYNEQFF.

V is TRBV7-2 and J is TRBJ2-7; TRBD1 matches at 8 bases. The germline V gene has CDR1 SGHTA and CDR2 FQGNSA. V shed 4 bases and J 2 bases; nucleotides not matched to a gene: 4. This CDR3 is 14 amino acids long. The CDR3 bases are TGTGCCAGCAGCTCCGACAGGGGTACCTACGAGCAGTACTTC. This codes for CASSSDRGTYEQYF.

The chain couples TRBV28 to TRBJ2-5, with D perhaps matching TRBD2 (6 bases). CDR1 is MDHEN, CDR2 SYDVKM, per germline. The V gene lost 2 bases and the J gene lost 9 bases, with 22 bases spanning the gap. This CDR3 is 16 amino acids long. The CDR3 sequence is CASSLGGAGAQGSQYF. In DNA, the CDR3 is TGTGCCAGCAGTTTAGGAGGGGCTGGGGCGCAAGGGTCCCAGTACTTC.

This sequence joins TRBV7-2 and TRBJ2-7, with TRBD1 as a possible D gene (6 bases). The CDR3 length is 12 residues. Germline assignment: CDR1 SGHTA and CDR2 FQGNSA. V dropped 5 bases and J dropped 6 bases, with 11 bases sitting between them. As DNA, the CDR3 is TGTGCCAGCAGCATACAGGGTGCCGAGCAGTACTTC. Its translation: CASSIQGAEQYF.

This sequence joins TRBV28 and TRBJ2-3, with 12 bases that match TRBD2. V lost 4 bases, J lost 4 bases, and 6 bases stayed unmatched. This CDR3 has 16 amino acids. In germline, CDR1 is MDHEN, CDR2 SYDVKM. The CDR3 sequence: CASSSPTSGRADTQYF. The CDR3 region has the DNA TGTGCCAGCAGTTCACCGACTAGCGGGAGAGCAGATACGCAGTATTTT.

This rearrangement joins TRBV18 to TRBJ2-7; D possibly corresponds to TRBD1 (5 bases). This CDR3 has 12 residues. Germline CDR1 reads KGHSH; CDR2 reads LQKENI. V was shortened by 5 bases and J by 3 bases, with 8 bases between the two germline ends. CDR3 in amino acids: CASSGTGYEQYF. The DNA for the CDR3 is TGTGCCAGCTCAGGAACAGGCTACGAGCAGTACTTC.

J is TRBJ2-1 and V is TRBV6-4; 11 nucleotides match TRBD2. The junction had 9 bases not matched to a gene; V was cut back by 2 bases and J by 9 bases. Germline V gene lookup returns CDR1 MRHNA and CDR2 SNTAGT. The length of the CDR3 is 16 residues. The CDR3 sequence: CASSDPLAGGGAEQFF. Written as DNA, the CDR3 is TGTGCCAGCAGTGACCCTCTAGCGGGAGGTGGGGCTGAGCAGTTCTTC.

This chain connects TRBV7-6 to TRBJ2-5; TRBD2 matches at 9 bases. The ends lost 3 bases at V and 1 base at J; junction bases unmatched: 6. The length of the CDR3 is 16 residues. CDR1 is SGHVS and CDR2 is FNYEAQ in the germline V gene. CDR3: CASSFSGGRSQETQYF. The CDR3 nucleotides read TGTGCCAGCAGCTTTAGCGGGGGCAGGAGCCAAGAGACCCAGTACTTC.

The gene calls are TRBV7-3 and TRBJ1-1; 7 nucleotides agree with TRBD1. This CDR3 is built from 14 residues. Germline loops: CDR1 SGHTA, CDR2 FQGTGA. V was clipped by 4 bases and J by 6 bases; unmatched bases: 8. The CDR3 DNA reads as TGTGCCAGCAGCTACGACAGGGTGTCCTCTGAAGCTTTCTTT. It specifies CASSYDRVSSEAFF.

This rearrangement joins TRBV11-2 to TRBJ2-1; 7 bases are shared with TRBD2. Per the germline V gene, CDR1 is SGHAT and CDR2 is FQNNGV. After removal of 4 bases from V and 5 bases from J, the junction contained 11 bases not matched to a gene. The CDR3 contains 16 residues. The CDR3 loop reads CASSSYGAGADNEQFF. The DNA of the CDR3 is TGTGCCAGCAGCTCATACGGGGCGGGAGCTGACAATGAGCAGTTCTTC.

The chain couples TRBV19 to TRBJ2-1, with TRBD2 matching 11 bases. The CDR3 is made up of 17 amino acids. Trimming at V came to 2 bases and at J to 7 bases, leaving 10 bases not matched to a gene. In germline, CDR1 is LNHDA, CDR2 SQIVND (reference sequence). Here the CDR3 reads CASSIMDTSGSRNEQFF. CDR3 DNA sequence: TGTGCCAGTAGTATAATGGACACTAGCGGGAGTAGGAATGAGCAGTTCTTC.

The chain employs TRBV29-1 and TRBJ1-3; 7 bases fit TRBD1. The germline CDR1 and CDR2 sequences are SQVTM and ANQGSEA. The CDR3 loop spans 12 amino acids. The J segment lost 2 bases and the V segment lost 7 bases, leaving 2 bases of the junction unmatched. The CDR3 DNA reads as TGCAGCGGGAGGGGGCCTGGAAACACCATATATTTT. Encoded protein: CSGRGPGNTIYF. Full variable domain (outside the CDR3, taken from reference TRBV29-1 and TRBJ1-3): SAVISQKPSRDICQRGTSLTIQCQVDSQVTMMFWYRQQPGQSLTLIATANQGSEATYESGFVIDKFPISRPNLTFSTLTVSNMSPEDSSIYLCSGRGPGNTIYFGEGSWLTVV.

CDR3 nucleotide sequence: TGCGCCAGCAGCCAAGTCGACGATAATTCACCCCTCCACTTT. Translated, it gives CASSQVDDNSPLHF. The chain employs TRBV4-1 and TRBJ1-6; unclear D gene. The CDR3 covers 14 residues. V was cut by 1 base and J by 5 bases, with 6 bases left in between. In germline, CDR1 is MGHRA, CDR2 YSYEKL.

This clone was recorded only once. This chain links TRBV28 with TRBJ2-3, with D unresolved. Trimming took off 7 bases at V and 4 bases at J, with 18 bases between the two ends. Germline-derived CDR1 and CDR2 are MDHEN and SYDVKM. This CDR3 has 15 residues. The CDR3 loop is CASNSYLSVADTQYF. Here the CDR3 DNA reads TGTGCCAGCAATTCCTACCTGTCGGTTGCAGATACGCAGTATTTT.

The V gene is TRBV7-2, the J gene TRBJ2-3; D gene uncertain. The germline V gene encodes CDR1 SGHTA and CDR2 FQGNSA. V was shortened by 2 bases and J by 5 bases, with 5 bases between the two germline ends. The CDR3 is 12 amino acids. The chain's CDR3 is CASSLWRDTQYF. CDR3 in DNA: TGTGCCAGCAGCTTATGGCGAGATACGCAGTATTTT. The whole variable domain, remainder taken from reference TRBV7-2 and TRBJ2-3, is GAGVSQSPSNKVTEKGKDVELRCDPISGHTALYWYRQSLGQGLEFLIYFQGNSAPDKSGLPSDRFSAERTGGSVSTLTIQRTQQEDSAVYLCASSLWRDTQYFGPGTRLTVL.

This chain connects TRBV29-1 to TRBJ1-1; D is unresolved. This CDR3 region has 13 residues. V lost 3 bases to trimming and J lost 5 bases, with 13 bases between them. Germline V gene sequence: CDR1 SQVTM, CDR2 ANQGSEA. CDR3 DNA sequence: TGCAGCGTTGACTCCCCGAGAGGGACTGAAGCTTTCTTT. It translates to CSVDSPRGTEAFF.

This chain joins TRBV7-6 and TRBJ2-6, with 8 bases identical to TRBD2. This CDR3 is 17 amino acids long. V was pared by 6 bases and J by 1 base, with 8 bases of the junction left unmatched. The V gene's germline CDR1 is SGHVS and CDR2 FNYEAQ. As DNA, the CDR3 is TGTGCCAGCAGTAGTAGCGGGACCCGTTCTGGGGCCAACGTCCTGACTTTC. Its protein product is CASSSSGTRSGANVLTF.

V usage is TRBV28 and J usage is TRBJ2-3, with 7 positions matching TRBD2. V lost 5 bases to trimming and J lost 4 bases; unmatched junction nucleotides: 12. In germline, CDR1 is MDHEN, CDR2 SYDVKM. The CDR3 contains 16 residues. The CDR3 DNA is TGTGCCAGCAGTATCTCCGGGACTATTATAGCAGATACGCAGTATTTT. Residues: CASSISGTIIADTQYF.

The rearrangement uses TRBV29-1 and TRBJ1-5; a weak D match, TRBD1 (6 bases). Deletions cut 7 bases from V and 7 bases from J, with 20 bases between. CDR3 length: 14 residues. In germline, CDR1 is SQVTM, CDR2 ANQGSEA. CDR3 sequence: CSAMKGGQGQPQHF. DNA for the CDR3: TGCAGCGCAATGAAGGGGGGGCAAGGCCAGCCCCAGCATTTT.

The V call is TRBV5-5, the J call TRBJ2-7; 11 bases map to TRBD2. The CDR3 is made up of 16 amino acids. With 3 bases clipped from V and 3 bases from J, the junction kept 8 bases outside the gene matches. Germline V gene lookup returns CDR1 SGHKS and CDR2 YYEKEE (reference sequence). The CDR3 DNA reads as TGTGCCAGCAGCTCGACTAGCGGGATTTCTTACTACGAGCAGTACTTC. Translation gives CASSSTSGISYYEQYF.

The chain links TRBV9 to TRBJ2-1, with 7 bases aligning to TRBD2. Germline V CDR1 and CDR2: SGDLS, YYNGEE. Trimming took 1 base from V and 9 from J; bases not matched to a gene: 13. The CDR3 is 16 residues long. CDR3 bases: TGTGCCAGCAGCGTACTTTCGGGGACTACTAACCGTGAGCAGTTCTTC. Translation: CASSVLSGTTNREQFF.

The chain employs TRBV6-5 and TRBJ1-5, with 7 bases aligning to TRBD1. Germline values: CDR1 MNHEY, CDR2 SVGAGI. This CDR3 is built from 15 residues. The J segment lost 0 bases and the V segment lost 5 bases, leaving 4 bases of the junction unmatched. CDR3 bases: TGTGCCAGCAGTAAAGGGACAGATAGCAATCAGCCCCAGCATTTT. Amino acid sequence: CASSKGTDSNQPQHF.

This rearrangement joins TRBV11-3 to TRBJ2-2; TRBD1 agrees at 7 bases. V trimming: 6 bases; J trimming: 3 bases; junction bases outside the gene matches: 7. The CDR3 is 15 amino acids. Germline CDR1 SGHNT, CDR2 YENEEA. The CDR3 coding sequence is TGTGCCAGCAGTCCCGGGACAGCATACACCGGGGAGCTGTTTTTT. Translating it yields CASSPGTAYTGELFF.

The chain couples TRBV28 to TRBJ2-2; 12 bases fit TRBD1. Germline loops: CDR1 MDHEN, CDR2 SYDVKM. This CDR3 has 16 amino acids. The V gene end was trimmed by 7 bases and the J gene end by 7 bases; junction bases not matched to a gene: 10. CDR3 region: CASTTPGQGASGELFF. The CDR3 nucleotides read TGTGCCAGCACCACCCCGGGACAGGGGGCGAGCGGGGAGCTGTTTTTT.

This clone is a singleton in its sample. The chain uses TRBV6-5 and TRBJ2-6, with D unclear. From germline, CDR1 is MNHEY and CDR2 SVGAGI. Between the trimmed V and J ends, which lost 1 base and 3 bases, there was a span of 1 base. This CDR3 has 13 residues. The chain's CDR3 is CASSYYGANVLTF. Written as DNA, the CDR3 is TGTGCCAGCAGTTACTATGGGGCCAACGTCCTGACTTTC.

The chain joins TRBV6-1 to TRBJ1-5; unclear D gene. V shed 0 bases and J shed 4 bases, with 10 bases lying between them. This CDR3 comprises 15 residues. Germline V gene lookup returns CDR1 MNHNS and CDR2 SASEGT. In nucleotides, the CDR3 is TGTGCCAGCAGTGAAGCCGGGTCTCAAAATCAGCCCCAGCATTTT. Protein product: CASSEAGSQNQPQHF.

This chain links TRBV7-9 with TRBJ1-4; 10 positions agree with TRBD1. CDR1 is SEHNR and CDR2 is FQNEAQ in the germline V gene (reference sequence). Unmatched junction bases numbered 3, after V lost 3 bases and J lost 8 bases. The CDR3 loop spans 14 amino acids. CDR3 in amino acids: CASSFGTGEEKLFF. CDR3 bases: TGTGCCAGCAGCTTTGGGACAGGGGAGGAAAAACTGTTTTTT.

For the CDR3, the DNA is TGTGCCAGTTCGTCCACAAGGAGCAATGAGCAGTTCTTC. It is translated as CASSSTRSNEQFF. V usage is TRBV19 and J usage is TRBJ2-1; D gene unclear. The CDR3 totals 13 residues. Germline V lookup: CDR1 LNHDA, CDR2 SQIVND (reference sequence). Trimming cost V 8 bases and J 6 bases, with 14 bases left between them.

This chain joins TRBV7-6 and TRBJ2-2; unclear D gene. The germline CDR1 and CDR2 sequences are SGHVS and FNYEAQ. V was shortened by 6 bases and J by 4 bases, with 15 bases between the two germline ends. The CDR3 spans 15 residues. The CDR3 region is CASSYSTPVTGELFF. The CDR3 region has the DNA TGTGCCAGCAGTTACTCCACCCCGGTCACCGGGGAGCTGTTTTTT.

The chain uses TRBV29-1 and TRBJ2-3, with 9 bases matching TRBD2. Per germline, CDR1 SQVTM and CDR2 ANQGSEA. Trimming removed 6 bases from V and 6 bases from J; junction bases left unmatched: 7. The CDR3 contains 13 residues. The CDR3 sequence: CSVVGLAMDTQYF. The CDR3 DNA reads as TGCAGCGTCGTCGGACTAGCGATGGATACGCAGTATTTT.

The chain joins TRBV28 to TRBJ1-5; 7 positions agree with TRBD1. This CDR3 spans 14 amino acids. The germline V gene encodes CDR1 MDHEN and CDR2 SYDVKM. Losses at the gene ends were 4 bases for V and 10 bases for J; bases not matched to a gene: 10. The CDR3, as DNA: TGTGCCAGCAGTTCAGACAGGGCCAGGGAACCCCAGCATTTT. Translated: CASSSDRAREPQHF.

The chain recombines TRBV10-3 with TRBJ1-5; tentatively, D is TRBD1 (6 bases). Per the germline V gene, CDR1 is ENHRY and CDR2 is SYGVKD. Trimming pared 6 bases from V and 4 bases from J, leaving 10 bases between. The CDR3 contains 13 residues. CDR3 bases: TGTGCCATCAGGGACAGAGAAAATCAGCCCCAGCATTTT. Its translation is CAIRDRENQPQHF.